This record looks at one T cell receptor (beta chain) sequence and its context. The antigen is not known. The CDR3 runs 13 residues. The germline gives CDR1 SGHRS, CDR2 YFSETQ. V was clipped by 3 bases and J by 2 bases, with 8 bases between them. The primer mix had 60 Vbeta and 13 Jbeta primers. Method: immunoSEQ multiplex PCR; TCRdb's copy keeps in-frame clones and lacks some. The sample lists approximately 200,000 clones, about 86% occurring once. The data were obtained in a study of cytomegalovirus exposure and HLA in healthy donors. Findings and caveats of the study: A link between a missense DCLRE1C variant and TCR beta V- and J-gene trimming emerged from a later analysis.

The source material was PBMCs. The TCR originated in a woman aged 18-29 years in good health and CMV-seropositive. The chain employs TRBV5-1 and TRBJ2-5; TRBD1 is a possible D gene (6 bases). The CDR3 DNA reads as TGCGCCAGCAGCTCCGGGACACAAGAGACCCAGTACTTC. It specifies CASSSGTQETQYF.